This T cell receptor (beta chain) was recorded in a study of blood T cell repertoires in COVID-19 (TCRdb year 2020). The study in broad terms: Samples covering the acute and convalescent phases of COVID-19 were provided by collaborators in the United States, Italy and Spain. The prospective study material was composed of cDNA or gDNA derived from T cells, B-cell-depleted T cells, or PBMCs. Deeply sampled blood TCRbeta repertoires from subjects exposed to, actively infected with, or recovered from COVID-19 were included in the dataset. A freely available public database, intended as a resource for researchers studying the immune response to SARS-CoV-2, is where the repertoires were released. The samples were drawn from the first 160 participants of the ongoing ImmuneRACE study and from 950 to 1,500 subjects provided by 6 global collaborators. A de-identified subject ID, COVID-19 status, age in years and sex were almost always included in the sample metadata. HLA class I and class II types, where available, came from metadata supplied by the sample provider rather than from assay-based typing.

With respect to this clone: Its antigen target is currently unknown. One base away there is no much larger clone; base qualities are not given.

The collaborating institutions used their own protocols to collect whole blood in K2EDTA tubes. Collaborator samples were shipped for TCRbeta analysis as frozen whole blood, isolated PBMCs, or DNA extracted from either sample type. The immunoSEQ Assay, a bias-controlled multiplex PCR, was used to amplify TCRbeta CDR3 regions from genomic DNA. In the original analysis: The number of nucleated cells in each sample was estimated from the amplification of reference gene primers within the assay. To quantify the absolute abundance of each unique TCRbeta CDR3 rearrangement, sequence reads were collapsed and filtered. For each sample, productive Simpson clonality was calculated as the square root of Simpson's diversity index across productive rearrangements. Entries here come from immuneACCESS through TCRdb and include only in-frame sequences with V and J called. Some clones fail to appear in such tables; in the studies checked, an unresolved V gene covers under half of the shortfall, and the cause of the remainder is unknown. V and J calls and clone size are copied from that table; D and trimming were computed from the DNA. A total of approximately 49,000 clones appear in this sample, less than 90% of them only once. Clones ranked in the top ten supply around 1.6% of the sample.

Results and caveats for the whole study, not just this receptor: Clinical and demographic metadata were provided uncurated, with the amount varying by source and participant.

The trim is 3 bases for V and 4 bases for J, with a gap of 12 bases between the germline ends. Sequences SGHVS (CDR1) and FQNEAQ (CDR2) are obtained from the germline V gene. Inclusive of the bounding cysteine and phenylalanine, the CDR3 is 14 residues long. Only the CDR3 DNA is retained, 42 bases long and in frame from the first base. The rearranged chain carries TRBV7-8 and TRBJ2-5; perhaps TRBD2 is the D gene, with 5 bases matching. Sequences were obtained from peripheral blood. The receptor's source is a man over 45 with acute or convalescent COVID-19. The DNA sequence is given as TGTGCCAGCAGCTTGGGGAGCGGAAGAGAGACCCAGTACTTC. Its coded protein is CASSLGSGRETQYF.